This T cell receptor beta chain is from a study of control samples from healthy donors and cancer patients. TCRdb keeps only in-frame clones here, not all; method: immunoSEQ multiplex PCR. The sample carries around 83,000 clones, 93% recorded once. This clone showed up just once. This clonotype was sampled from a woman aged 40 to 55 with lung cancer. The specimen was PBMCs.

The DNA for the CDR3 is TGTGCCAGCAGCTTTCGTCTATCGGCCGGAAGTGAAGCTTTCTTT. Translation: CASSFRLSAGSEAFF. The chain couples TRBV7-2 to TRBJ1-1, with D unclear. Germline CDR1 is SGHTA and CDR2 is FQGNSA. This CDR3 is 15 amino acids long. V lost 3 bases and J 7 bases, leaving 18 bases between the germline ends.